This T cell receptor beta chain was documented in a study of T cell responses to AZD1222 COVID-19 vaccine. Using immunoSEQ multiplex PCR, the repertoire was profiled, and TCRdb retains in-frame clones only, with some absent. The sample yields about 130,000 clones, roughly 90% seen once. The germline V gene encodes CDR1 SGHRS and CDR2 YFSETQ. Trimming shortened V by 1 base and J by 6 bases, and 14 bases separated the two germline ends. The CDR3 contains 14 residues. This specimen consisted of peripheral blood, obtained on day 0 of AZD1222 vaccination. The receptor was derived from an adult in good health. The chain links TRBV5-1 to TRBJ2-7; D possibly uses TRBD1 or TRBD2 (5 bases each). For the CDR3, the DNA is TGCGCCAGCAGCTTGAGGTTCCAGGGAGCCGAGCAGTACTTC. Translating it yields CASSLRFQGAEQYF.